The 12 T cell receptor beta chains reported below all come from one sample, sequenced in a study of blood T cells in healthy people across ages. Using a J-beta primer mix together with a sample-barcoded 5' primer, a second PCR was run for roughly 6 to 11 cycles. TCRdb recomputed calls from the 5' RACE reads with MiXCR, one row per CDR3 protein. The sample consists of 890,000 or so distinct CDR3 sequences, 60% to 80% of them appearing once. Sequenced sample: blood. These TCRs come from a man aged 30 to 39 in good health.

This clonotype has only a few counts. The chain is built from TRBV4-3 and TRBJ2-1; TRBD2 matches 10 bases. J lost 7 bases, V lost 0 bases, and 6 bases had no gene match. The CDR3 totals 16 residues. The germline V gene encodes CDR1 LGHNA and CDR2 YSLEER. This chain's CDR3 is CASSQDSGGAVNEQFF. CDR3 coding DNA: TGCGCCAGCAGCCAAGACAGCGGGGGGGCCGTAAATGAGCAGTTCTTC.

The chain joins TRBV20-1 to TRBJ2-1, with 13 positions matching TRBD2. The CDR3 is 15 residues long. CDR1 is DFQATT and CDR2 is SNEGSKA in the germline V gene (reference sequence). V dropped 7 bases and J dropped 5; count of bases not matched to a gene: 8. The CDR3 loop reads CSGELAGGPDNEQFF. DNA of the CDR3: TGCAGTGGAGAACTAGCGGGGGGGCCTGACAATGAGCAGTTCTTC.

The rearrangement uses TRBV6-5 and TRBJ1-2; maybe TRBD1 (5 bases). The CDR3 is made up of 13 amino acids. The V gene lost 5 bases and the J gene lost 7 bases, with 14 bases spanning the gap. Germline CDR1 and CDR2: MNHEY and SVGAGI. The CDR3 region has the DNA TGTGCCAGCAGTACCGGGACCGTTTTTGGCTACACCTTC. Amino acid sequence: CASSTGTVFGYTF.

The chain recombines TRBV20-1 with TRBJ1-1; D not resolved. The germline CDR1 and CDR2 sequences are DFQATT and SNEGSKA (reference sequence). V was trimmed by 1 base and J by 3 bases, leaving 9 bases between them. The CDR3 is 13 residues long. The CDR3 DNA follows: TGCAGTGCTAGAGCGGGCAGCCACACTGAAGCTTTCTTT. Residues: CSARAGSHTEAFF.

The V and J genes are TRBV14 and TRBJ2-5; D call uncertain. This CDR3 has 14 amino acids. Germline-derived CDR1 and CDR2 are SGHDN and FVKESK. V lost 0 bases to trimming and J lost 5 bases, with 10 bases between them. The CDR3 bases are TGTGCCAGCAGCCAAGACGAGCGAATTGAGACCCAGTACTTC. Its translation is CASSQDERIETQYF.

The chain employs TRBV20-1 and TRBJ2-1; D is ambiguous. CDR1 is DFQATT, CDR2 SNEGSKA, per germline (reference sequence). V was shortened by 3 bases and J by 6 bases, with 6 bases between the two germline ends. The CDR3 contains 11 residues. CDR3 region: CSASRSNEQFF. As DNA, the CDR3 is TGCAGTGCTAGCAGGTCCAATGAGCAGTTCTTC.

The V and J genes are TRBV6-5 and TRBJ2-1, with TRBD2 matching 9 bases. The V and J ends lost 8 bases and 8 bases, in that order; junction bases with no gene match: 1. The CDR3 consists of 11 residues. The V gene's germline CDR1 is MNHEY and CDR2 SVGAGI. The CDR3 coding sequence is TGTGCCAGCGCGGGGGGGGATGAGCAGTTCTTC. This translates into CASAGGDEQFF.

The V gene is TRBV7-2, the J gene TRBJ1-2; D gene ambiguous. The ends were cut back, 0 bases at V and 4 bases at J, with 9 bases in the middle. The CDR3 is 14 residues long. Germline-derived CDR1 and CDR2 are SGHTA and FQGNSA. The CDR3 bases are TGTGCCAGCAGCTTAGCCACGGCGTCCTATGGCTACACCTTC. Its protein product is CASSLATASYGYTF.

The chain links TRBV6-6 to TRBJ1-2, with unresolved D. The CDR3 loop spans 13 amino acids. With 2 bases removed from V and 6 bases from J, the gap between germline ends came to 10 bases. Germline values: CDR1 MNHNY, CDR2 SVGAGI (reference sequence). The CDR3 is CASSYKPWDGYTF. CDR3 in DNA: TGTGCCAGCAGTTACAAACCCTGGGATGGCTACACCTTC.

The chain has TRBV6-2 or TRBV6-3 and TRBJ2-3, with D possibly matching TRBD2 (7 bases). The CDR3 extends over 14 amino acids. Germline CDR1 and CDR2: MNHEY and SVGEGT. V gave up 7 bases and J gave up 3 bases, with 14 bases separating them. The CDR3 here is CASTRSGTTDTQYF. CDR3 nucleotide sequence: TGTGCCAGCACCAGGAGCGGGACAACAGATACGCAGTATTTT.

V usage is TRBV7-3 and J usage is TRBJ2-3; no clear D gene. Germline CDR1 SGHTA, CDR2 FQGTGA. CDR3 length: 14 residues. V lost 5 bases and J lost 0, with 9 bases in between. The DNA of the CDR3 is TGTGCCAGCAGCGAGAGGACCAGCACAGATACGCAGTATTTT. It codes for CASSERTSTDTQYF.

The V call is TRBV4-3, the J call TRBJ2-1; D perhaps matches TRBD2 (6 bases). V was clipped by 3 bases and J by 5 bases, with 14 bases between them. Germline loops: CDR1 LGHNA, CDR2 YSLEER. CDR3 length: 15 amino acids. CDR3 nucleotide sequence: TGCGCCAGCAGCCAGGGGGGAGCGTCCAACAATGAGCAGTTCTTC. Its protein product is CASSQGGASNNEQFF.